This TCR beta chain comes out of a study of T cells after yellow fever vaccination. Study at large: Fractions containing few cells were prepared with SMART-Seq v4 Ultra Low Input.

This CDR3 has 13 residues. Germline lookup yields CDR1 LNHNV and CDR2 YYDKDF (reference sequence). Trimming left V 5 bases short and J 8 bases short, with 13 bases between. Whole-study findings and limits: The appearance of a small share of clonotypes in both CD4 and CD8 compartments was observed.

Making TCR cDNA involved 5'RACE template switching, which added UMIs and a universal primer site. TCRdb passed the 5' RACE reads through MiXCR, listing each CDR3 protein once. This sample carries approximately 510,000 distinct CDR3 sequences, 21% of them seen once, and the ten largest clones take about 15%. Of note for this clonotype: The antigen remains unidentified.

The origin of this receptor is a young man who received the YFV17D yellow fever vaccine. Sequencing was performed on PBMCs, taken approximately 22 days after the first yellow fever vaccination. This chain connects TRBV15 to TRBJ1-5; the D gene is possibly TRBD1 (5 bases). The CDR3 spells CATSAGLAKPQHF. The CDR3 DNA is TGTGCCACCAGCGCAGGGTTAGCGAAGCCCCAGCATTTT. The full variable domain, rest sourced from reference TRBV15 and TRBJ1-5, is DAMVIQNPRYQVTQFGKPVTLSCSQTLNHNVMYWYQQKSSQAPKLLFHYYDKDFNNEADTPDNFQSRRPNTSFCFLDIRSPGLGDTAMYLCATSAGLAKPQHFGDGTRLSIL.